This T cell receptor beta chain derives from a study of T cells in Graves' hyperthyroidism and ophthalmopathy. This clonotype was recorded at least ten times. Amplified regions were TCR beta CDR3 sequences from RNA transcripts. The HTBI primer set was used in a first-round RT-PCR of the TCR CDR3. TCRdb reprocessed the multiplex PCR reads with MiXCR, giving one entry per CDR3 protein. The sample records 300,000 to 500,000 distinct CDR3 sequences, around 15% being singletons. Germline assignment: CDR1 DFQATT and CDR2 SNEGSKA (reference sequence). This CDR3 is 14 amino acids long. V dropped 2 bases and J dropped 4 bases, with 14 bases sitting between them.

Source material: blood. This chain joins TRBV20-1 and TRBJ2-5; D is perhaps TRBD2 (6 bases). The sequence was collected from a man aged 45 to 65 with Graves' ophthalmopathy. The CDR3 bases are TGCAGTGCTAGAAGCCCGGGCGGGATAGAGACCCAGTACTTC. This codes for CSARSPGGIETQYF.